Each of the 27 T cell receptor beta chains below was sequenced from the same sample in a study of cytomegalovirus exposure and HLA in healthy donors. The primer mix had 60 Vbeta and 13 Jbeta primers. TCRdb's table, derived via immunoSEQ multiplex PCR, lists solely in-frame clones and lacks some. The sample table includes about 200,000 clones. The specimen sequenced was PBMCs. All receptors come from a boy younger than 18 in good health and CMV-seronegative.

The chain uses TRBV2 and TRBJ1-2; the D is unclear. The CDR3 runs 15 residues. V lost 4 bases and J lost 0, with 12 bases in between. The germline V gene encodes CDR1 SNHLY and CDR2 FYNNEI. CDR3 protein: CASSVLEAANYGYTF. The CDR3 DNA reads TGTGCCAGCAGTGTACTGGAGGCCGCTAACTATGGCTACACCTTC.

J is TRBJ1-2 and V is TRBV27, with D possibly TRBD1 on 5 matching bases. V was cut by 4 bases and J by 3 bases, with 12 bases left in between. The germline gives CDR1 MNHEY, CDR2 SMNVEV (reference sequence). This CDR3 spans 14 amino acids. The CDR3 bases are TGTGCCAGCAGTTACCAGGGCTCGGACTATGGCTACACCTTC. Amino acid sequence: CASSYQGSDYGYTF.

The chain couples TRBV5-1 to TRBJ2-7, with TRBD2 matching 7 bases. The length of the CDR3 is 13 residues. Per germline, CDR1 SGHRS and CDR2 YFSETQ. The junction had 3 bases not matched to a gene; V was cut back by 3 bases and J by 3 bases. In DNA, the CDR3 is TGCGCCAGCAGCTCCCGGGAGGACTACGAGCAGTACTTC. It is translated as CASSSREDYEQYF.

V is TRBV19 and J is TRBJ1-5; D gene unclear. Germline lookup yields CDR1 LNHDA and CDR2 SQIVND (reference sequence). V was shortened by 4 bases and J by 7 bases, with 14 bases between the two germline ends. There are 14 residues in the CDR3. CDR3 amino acids: CASSSHGSGQPQHF. The DNA of the CDR3 is TGTGCCAGTAGTAGCCACGGCTCAGGACAGCCCCAGCATTTT. Using reference TRBV19 and TRBJ1-5 for the parts outside the CDR3, the full variable domain is DGGITQSPKYLFRKEGQNVTLSCEQNLNHDAMYWYRQDPGQGLRLIYYSQIVNDFQKGDIAEGYSVSREKKESFPLTVTSAQKNPTAFYLCASSSHGSGQPQHFGDGTRLSIL.

The chain joins TRBV18 to TRBJ1-2; D call uncertain. V was shortened by 2 bases and J by 6 bases, with 16 bases between the two germline ends. This CDR3 is 15 amino acids long. Germline lookup yields CDR1 KGHSH and CDR2 LQKENI. CDR3 DNA: TGTGCCAGCTCACCAAGGCCAGAGGGTGCGGATGGCTACACCTTC. Protein: CASSPRPEGADGYTF.

CDR3: CASSFGLPYEQYF. CDR3 in DNA: TGTGCCAGCAGTTTCGGACTGCCCTACGAGCAGTACTTC. V is TRBV28 and J is TRBJ2-5; TRBD2 might be the D (5 bases). The J call could be wrong; TRBJ2-7 is a better fit for the DNA end. The length of the CDR3 is 13 residues. Germline lookup yields CDR1 MDHEN and CDR2 SYDVKM.

The chain combines TRBV7-9 with TRBJ1-1, with D maybe TRBD1 (5 bases). CDR3 length: 16 amino acids. Germline V CDR1 and CDR2: SEHNR, FQNEAQ (reference sequence). The V end lost 1 base, the J end lost 1 base, and 13 bases lay between the germline ends. CDR3: CASSLDAGVRNTEAFF. CDR3 DNA sequence: TGTGCCAGCAGCTTAGATGCGGGGGTGCGGAACACTGAAGCTTTCTTT.

J is TRBJ2-4 and V is TRBV28, with 10 bases aligning to TRBD1. This CDR3 is built from 14 residues. J was trimmed by 6 bases and V by 8 bases; bases with no gene match: 7. From germline, CDR1 is MDHEN and CDR2 SYDVKM. As DNA, the CDR3 is TGTGCCAGCCATACCCGGGACAGGGGAAACATTCAGTACTTC. It translates to CASHTRDRGNIQYF.

The V gene is TRBV6-1, the J gene TRBJ1-2, with 7 bases matching TRBD1. Germline CDR1 MNHNS, CDR2 SASEGT. CDR3 length: 14 amino acids. The trim removed 1 base at V and 7 bases at J, leaving 6 bases unmatched. The CDR3 sequence: CASSEEGGLGGYTF. The CDR3 DNA is TGTGCCAGCAGTGAAGAAGGGGGCCTAGGTGGCTACACCTTC.

The chain's CDR3 is CASTGQGPVITEAFF. DNA for the CDR3: TGTGCCTCCACGGGACAGGGGCCTGTCATAACTGAAGCTTTCTTT. The rearrangement uses TRBV18 and TRBJ1-1; TRBD1 agrees at 10 bases. Germline CDR1 and CDR2: KGHSH and LQKENI. V dropped 11 bases and J dropped 5; count of bases not matched to a gene: 14. The CDR3 extends over 15 amino acids.

V is TRBV4-2 and J is TRBJ2-1, with TRBD2 matching 11 bases. The CDR3 contains 16 residues. The germline V gene has CDR1 LGHNA and CDR2 YNFKEQ. Unmatched junction bases numbered 8, after V lost 3 bases and J lost 7 bases. The chain's CDR3 is CASSQVVAGGPNEQFF. In DNA, the CDR3 is TGTGCCAGCAGCCAGGTCGTAGCGGGGGGGCCTAATGAGCAGTTCTTC.

The chain joins TRBV7-2 to TRBJ1-5, with D unresolved. The ends were cut back, 5 bases at V and 3 bases at J, with 8 bases in the middle. The CDR3 spans 13 residues. Germline CDR1 SGHTA, CDR2 FQGNSA. The CDR3 loop reads CASSDTINQPQHF. As DNA, the CDR3 is TGTGCCAGCAGCGACACGATCAATCAGCCCCAGCATTTT.

The gene calls are TRBV5-8 and TRBJ1-1; D possibly corresponds to TRBD1 (5 bases). The CDR3 contains 15 residues. The V end lost 3 bases, the J end lost 0 bases, and 12 bases lay between the germline ends. Germline V gene lookup returns CDR1 SGHTS and CDR2 YDEGEE. The CDR3 sequence: CASSSGVGLNTEAFF. CDR3 sequence (DNA): TGTGCCAGCAGCTCGGGGGTAGGCTTGAACACTGAAGCTTTCTTT.

The chain links TRBV30 to TRBJ2-4; TRBD1 agrees at 9 bases. Per germline, CDR1 GTSNPN and CDR2 SVGIG (reference sequence). V shed 3 bases, J shed 6 bases, and the junction held 6 bases outside the gene matches. The CDR3 has 14 residues. In DNA, the CDR3 is TGTGCCTGGAGCGCTACAGGGGGCAGAAACATTCAGTACTTC. Protein product: CAWSATGGRNIQYF.

The chain recombines TRBV28 with TRBJ2-5; TRBD1 agrees at 10 bases. The germline gives CDR1 MDHEN, CDR2 SYDVKM. The CDR3 is 15 amino acids. V lost 8 bases, J lost 5 bases, and 11 bases stayed unmatched. The CDR3: CASRRRGQGTETQYF. In DNA, the CDR3 is TGTGCCAGCCGCCGCCGGGGACAGGGGACGGAGACCCAGTACTTC.

This chain joins TRBV14 and TRBJ2-7, with D unclear. V lost 0 bases and J lost 2, with 11 bases in between. The CDR3 is made up of 15 amino acids. Germline V gene data show CDR1 as SGHDN and CDR2 as FVKESK. CDR3 sequence reads: CASSQDRQVTYEQYF. In DNA form, the CDR3 reads TGTGCCAGCAGCCAAGATCGGCAGGTCACCTACGAGCAGTACTTC.

The chain employs TRBV11-1 and TRBJ1-3, with no clear D. CDR1 and CDR2 (germline): SGHAT, FQDESV (reference sequence). With 4 bases removed from V and 2 bases from J, the gap between germline ends came to 6 bases. There are 13 residues in the CDR3. This chain's CDR3 is CASSSLPGNTIYF. CDR3 DNA: TGTGCCAGCAGCTCCCTACCTGGAAACACCATATATTTT.

The chain carries TRBV6-4 and TRBJ1-2, with TRBD1 as a possible D gene (5 bases). The CDR3 is 13 amino acids. Trimming shortened V by 2 bases and J by 6 bases, and 10 bases separated the two germline ends. Per germline, CDR1 MRHNA and CDR2 SNTAGT. The CDR3 here is CASSDRGIHGYTF. CDR3 nucleotide sequence: TGTGCCAGCAGTGACAGGGGCATTCATGGCTACACCTTC.

The chain joins TRBV29-1 to TRBJ1-1; TRBD1 aligns across 8 bases. V dropped 5 bases and J dropped 5; count of bases not matched to a gene: 7. Germline CDR1 reads SQVTM; CDR2 reads ANQGSEA. This CDR3 has 13 amino acids. The CDR3 sequence is CSVLGQGGTEAFF. As DNA, the CDR3 is TGCAGCGTTCTCGGACAGGGAGGAACTGAAGCTTTCTTT.

V usage is TRBV6-6 and J usage is TRBJ1-1; 9 positions match TRBD1. There are 15 residues in the CDR3. J lost 3 bases, V lost 4 bases, and 6 bases had no gene match. The germline V gene has CDR1 MNHNY and CDR2 SVGAGI (reference sequence). The CDR3 nucleotides are TGTGCCAGCAGTTCCCCACAGGGGGCGGACACTGAAGCTTTCTTT. Amino acid sequence: CASSSPQGADTEAFF.

The chain uses TRBV5-1 and TRBJ2-1; 9 positions match TRBD2. Trimming took 6 bases from V and 4 from J; bases not matched to a gene: 14. This CDR3 has 17 residues. CDR1 and CDR2 from the germline V gene are SGHRS and YFSETQ. CDR3 sequence reads: CASTVGLADHSYNEQFF. CDR3 DNA sequence: TGCGCCAGCACCGTGGGACTAGCAGACCACAGTTACAATGAGCAGTTCTTC.

This chain joins TRBV9 and TRBJ2-3; D is perhaps TRBD2 (6 bases). The CDR3 has 14 amino acids. Germline CDR1 and CDR2: SGDLS and YYNGEE. Trimming took off 1 base at V and 4 bases at J, with 10 bases between the two ends. This CDR3 reads CASSVRLEADTQYF. CDR3 DNA sequence: TGTGCCAGCAGCGTAAGACTAGAGGCAGATACGCAGTATTTT.

The chain couples TRBV29-1 to TRBJ2-2; 7 nucleotides line up with TRBD1. The trim removed 6 bases at V and 4 bases at J, leaving 5 bases unmatched. Germline V gene sequence: CDR1 SQVTM, CDR2 ANQGSEA. The CDR3 consists of 13 residues. Here the CDR3 reads CSVQAGGTGELFF. Written as DNA, the CDR3 is TGCAGCGTCCAGGCAGGGGGCACCGGGGAGCTGTTTTTT.

The chain links TRBV4-1 to TRBJ2-7; D might be TRBD1 (6 bases). CDR1 and CDR2 (germline): MGHRA, YSYEKL. The V end lost 3 bases, the J end lost 0 bases, and 15 bases lay between the germline ends. CDR3 length: 16 residues. The CDR3 is CASSQSAAGASYEQYF. Here the CDR3 DNA reads TGCGCCAGCAGCCAGAGTGCGGCAGGGGCCTCCTACGAGCAGTACTTC.

V is TRBV9 and J is TRBJ1-1; tentative D call: TRBD1 (6 bases). The CDR3 contains 15 residues. In germline, CDR1 is SGDLS, CDR2 YYNGEE. V dropped 4 bases and J dropped 0 bases, with 13 bases sitting between them. CDR3 sequence reads: CASSQTGTLNTEAFF. CDR3 DNA: TGTGCCAGCAGCCAAACCGGGACACTGAACACTGAAGCTTTCTTT.

The V and J genes are TRBV5-1 and TRBJ2-3; D remains unclear. This CDR3 has 13 residues. Deletions cut 1 base from V and 2 bases from J, with 5 bases between. Germline V gene data show CDR1 as SGHRS and CDR2 as YFSETQ. The CDR3 sequence is CASSLRYTDTQYF. CDR3 nucleotides: TGCGCCAGCAGCTTGCGGTACACAGATACGCAGTATTTT.

The chain has TRBV6-1 and TRBJ1-2; D may be TRBD1 (5 bases). V lost 2 bases to trimming and J lost 6 bases, with 10 bases between them. Germline assignment: CDR1 MNHNS and CDR2 SASEGT. The CDR3 runs to 13 residues. CDR3 sequence: CASSEQAGHGYTF. DNA of the CDR3: TGTGCCAGCAGTGAACAGGCAGGGCATGGCTACACCTTC.